A selection of T cell receptor beta chains follows, all from one sample in a study of blood T cells in healthy people across ages. TCRdb re-analysed the 5' RACE reads in MiXCR, keeping a single row per CDR3 protein. The sample holds around 900,000 distinct CDR3 sequences; approximately 50% are singletons and the top ten take 20% to 25%. Sequencing was done on a sample of blood. These receptors were obtained from a woman aged 55-69 years in good health. The CDR3 runs from the conserved cysteine through the conserved F or W.

CDR3 protein: CASSPDLVYEQYF; V gene: TRBV28; J gene: TRBJ2-7
CDR3 protein: CSAQEGTGWANTQYF; V gene: TRBV20-1; J gene: TRBJ2-3
CDR3 protein: CASSPGQFVGDTQYF; V gene: TRBV11-3; J gene: TRBJ2-3
CDR3 protein: CASSVLSGAVPDTQYF; V gene: TRBV9; J gene: TRBJ2-3
CDR3 protein: CAGAQGSNYGYTF; V gene: TRBV6-1; J gene: TRBJ1-2
CDR3 protein: CASSPKDRRGYEQYF; V gene: TRBV18; J gene: TRBJ2-7
CDR3 protein: CASSFHWGENTEAFF; V gene: TRBV5-1; J gene: TRBJ1-1
CDR3 protein: CASSLVGTPEGEQFF; V gene: TRBV5-1; J gene: TRBJ2-1
CDR3 protein: CASSLASVPTDTQYF; V gene: TRBV7-9; J gene: TRBJ2-3
CDR3 protein: CSATDSSYEQYF; V gene: TRBV20-1; J gene: TRBJ2-7
CDR3 protein: CSVGTYEQFF; V gene: TRBV29-1; J gene: TRBJ2-1
CDR3 protein: CSLTRGQETQYF; V gene: TRBV29-1; J gene: TRBJ2-5
CDR3 protein: CSASSGSYGYTF; V gene: TRBV20-1; J gene: TRBJ1-2